This T cell receptor beta chain was found in a study of blood T cell repertoires in COVID-19. Original handling: Researchers report that nucleated cell counts were estimated from reference gene primer amplification. Sequenced by immunoSEQ multiplex PCR; TCRdb stores in-frame clones only, minus some. The V and J calls and clone size are taken from that table; D and trimming were inferred from the DNA. The sample gives approximately 170,000 clones, approximately 83% of which show up once; roughly a tenth is in the top ten. The CDR3 consists of 15 residues. V shed 2 bases, J shed 5 bases, and the junction held 8 bases outside the gene matches. Germline V gene lookup returns CDR1 SGHAT and CDR2 FQNNGV.

The chain is built from TRBV11-2 and TRBJ2-7; TRBD2 aligns across 8 bases. The origin of this receptor is a man between 65 and 85 years old with active or convalescent COVID-19. Sequenced material: peripheral blood. CDR3 nucleotides: TGTGCCAGCAGCTTAACCCCCTTCGGGGGGGACGAGCAGTACTTC. This codes for CASSLTPFGGDEQYF.